This T cell receptor (beta chain) was recorded in a study of T-cell memory formation after mild COVID-19. Study-wide context: Each donor largely had its own TCR clusters. Overall study findings and caveats: Within pre-infection memory, some responding clones were found, suggesting cross-reactive memory joined.

A 5'RACE reaction primed in the constant segment made cDNA libraries of TCR alpha and TCR beta, and these carried sample barcodes and UMIs. TCRdb re-called the 5' RACE reads with MiXCR, one entry per CDR3 protein. This table holds a few hundred thousand distinct CDR3 sequences, more than 20% found once. Germline-derived CDR1 and CDR2 are MNHNY and SVGAGI (reference sequence). The germline V and J ends were trimmed by 8 bases and 3 bases, with 14 bases remaining between them. This CDR3 has 14 amino acids. As regards this clonotype: What it binds is unknown.

The rearrangement uses TRBV6-6 and TRBJ1-5; D gene unclear. Sequenced: PBMCs or a T cell subset sorted from them (not recorded which). The clonotype comes from an adult woman who had mild COVID-19 (a few samples of this study predate the infection). Cell type and time point are not known. The CDR3 DNA follows: TGTGCCAGCCTTGCGGGTAGGGACAATCAGCCCCAGCATTTT. Encoded protein: CASLAGRDNQPQHF.